These 30 T cell receptor beta chains were all obtained from the same sample, sequenced in a study of blood T cell repertoires in COVID-19. Produced via immunoSEQ multiplex PCR; TCRdb's table is partial and in-frame only. The sample has some 340,000 clones, around 85% seen once; the top ten hold roughly 3.4%. The sequencing sample was made of peripheral blood. The receptor source for this set is a young woman with acute or convalescent COVID-19.

CDR3 in DNA: TGTGCCGGACAGATACCGAACACTGAAGCTTTCTTT. Translated, it gives CAGQIPNTEAFF. The J gene is TRBJ1-1, the V gene TRBV30; a possible D gene is TRBD1 (6 bases). This CDR3 is built from 12 residues. The V end was cut by 8 bases, the J end by 1 base, with 11 bases between. Germline loops: CDR1 GTSNPN, CDR2 SVGIG (reference sequence).

The chain uses TRBV21-1 and TRBJ1-2; the table gives TRBD1 as D, unverified against the DNA. TRBV21-1 has pseudogene status. This CDR3 is 17 amino acids long. The CDR3 coding sequence is TGTGCCAGCAGCAAAGAGGGACAGGGGGCAAATTGGTATGGCTACACCTTC. Translated, it gives CASSKEGQGANWYGYTF.

The chain has TRBV28 and TRBJ1-1; D is undetermined. The CDR3 covers 13 residues. Trimming shortened V by 2 bases and J by 1 base, and 5 bases separated the two germline ends. CDR1 is MDHEN, CDR2 SYDVKM, per germline. As DNA, the CDR3 is TGTGCCAGCAGTTTAGGAGAGAACACTGAAGCTTTCTTT. Protein sequence: CASSLGENTEAFF.

The chain employs TRBV5-6 and TRBJ2-4; 11 bases align to TRBD2. Per the germline V gene, CDR1 is SGHDT and CDR2 is YYEEEE. The V and J ends lost 0 bases and 7 bases, in that order; junction bases with no gene match: 9. The CDR3 length is 17 residues. Here the CDR3 reads CASSLAGLSGRGNIQYF. The DNA of the CDR3 is TGTGCCAGCAGCTTGGCCGGTCTTAGCGGGAGGGGGAACATTCAGTACTTC.

In its sample, this clone was seen many times. V usage is TRBV5-4 and J usage is TRBJ1-1; 7 positions agree with TRBD1. CDR1 and CDR2 (germline): SGHNT, YYREEE (reference sequence). Trimming took 0 bases from V and 0 from J; bases not matched to a gene: 8. The CDR3 is 17 residues long. CDR3: CASSLGPLTGMNTEAFF. The CDR3 DNA reads as TGTGCCAGCAGCTTGGGACCCTTGACAGGGATGAACACTGAAGCTTTCTTT. Using reference TRBV5-4 and TRBJ1-1 for the parts outside the CDR3, the full variable domain is ETGVTQSPTHLIKTRGQQVTLRCSSQSGHNTVSWYQQALGQGPQFIFQYYREEENGRGNFPPRFSGLQFPNYSSELNVNALELDDSALYLCASSLGPLTGMNTEAFFGQGTRLTVV.

V is TRBV5-6 and J is TRBJ1-4, with D possibly being TRBD1 (5 bases). This CDR3 is built from 16 residues. Germline V lookup: CDR1 SGHDT, CDR2 YYEEEE. V lost 4 bases and J lost 7, with 20 bases in between. The CDR3, as DNA: TGTGCCAGCAGCCCCACACTCTCCGCGGGGGGTGAAAAACTGTTTTTT. Protein sequence: CASSPTLSAGGEKLFF.

V gene TRBV27 combines with J gene TRBJ2-7; 10 nucleotides match TRBD1. CDR1 is MNHEY, CDR2 SMNVEV, per germline (reference sequence). The CDR3 has 16 amino acids. The ends lost 5 bases at V and 2 bases at J; junction bases unmatched: 9. CDR3: CASSPNPTGGTYEQYF. The CDR3 DNA follows: TGTGCCAGCAGTCCGAACCCGACAGGGGGCACCTACGAGCAGTACTTC.

CDR3 nucleotides: TGCGCCAGCAGTTCTAGCGGGAGGGCCTACGAGCAGTACTTC. Translated, it gives CASSSSGRAYEQYF. This chain uses TRBV10-2 with TRBJ2-7; 12 bases line up with TRBD2. J gave up 2 bases and V 5 bases, and 1 base lay outside the gene matches. This CDR3 spans 14 amino acids. The germline gives CDR1 WSHSY, CDR2 SAAADI.

The gene calls are TRBV3-1 (or the pseudogene TRBV3-2) and TRBJ2-5; TRBD1 matches at 9 bases. The CDR3 spans 17 residues. CDR1 and CDR2 (germline): LGHDT, YNNKEL (reference sequence). V shed 0 bases and J 6 bases; nucleotides not matched to a gene: 11. The CDR3, as DNA: TGTGCCAGCAGCCAAGAGGAGACAGGGGGTACCACGAAGACCCAGTACTTC. This translates into CASSQEETGGTTKTQYF.

This rearrangement joins TRBV28 to TRBJ1-5; 7 bases align to TRBD1. The trim removed 2 bases at V and 6 bases at J, leaving 10 bases unmatched. CDR1 and CDR2 from the germline V gene are MDHEN and SYDVKM. This CDR3 is built from 16 residues. The CDR3 nucleotides are TGTGCCAGCAGTTTACAAGCAGGGGGGTTTGGTCAGCCCCAGCATTTT. Its translation: CASSLQAGGFGQPQHF. Full variable domain (outside the CDR3, taken from reference TRBV28 and TRBJ1-5): DVKVTQSSRYLVKRTGEKVFLECVQDMDHENMFWYRQDPGLGLRLIYFSYDVKMKEKGDIPEGYSVSREKKERFSLILESASTNQTSMYLCASSLQAGGFGQPQHFGDGTRLSIL.

This clone was counted between two and nine times. CDR3 amino acids: CASSHGRTEAFF. The CDR3 DNA reads TGTGCCAGTAGTCACGGGAGGACTGAAGCTTTCTTT. The chain joins TRBV19 to TRBJ1-1, with D hard to call. This CDR3 contains 12 residues. V was pared by 5 bases and J by 5 bases, with 9 bases between. Germline V gene sequence: CDR1 LNHDA, CDR2 SQIVND (reference sequence).

J is TRBJ1-5 and V is TRBV10-3, with D uncertain. With 3 bases removed from V and 2 bases from J, the gap between germline ends came to 11 bases. The CDR3 totals 15 residues. Per the germline V gene, CDR1 is ENHRY and CDR2 is SYGVKD. The CDR3 protein is CAISESGSGNQPQHF. CDR3 DNA sequence: TGTGCCATCAGTGAATCGGGTAGTGGCAATCAGCCCCAGCATTTT.

The gene calls are TRBV19 and TRBJ1-1; TRBD1 matches at 9 bases. This CDR3 is built from 16 residues. Losses at the gene ends were 3 bases for V and 4 bases for J; bases not matched to a gene: 9. CDR1 is LNHDA and CDR2 is SQIVND in the germline V gene (reference sequence). The chain's CDR3 is CASSILQGAHSTEAFF. Here the CDR3 DNA reads TGTGCCAGTAGTATCTTACAGGGGGCGCATAGCACTGAAGCTTTCTTT.

V and J are TRBV24-1 and TRBJ2-2, with 13 bases matching TRBD2. V lost 3 bases and J lost 6; bases outside the gene matches: 3. Germline V gene lookup returns CDR1 KGHDR and CDR2 SFDVKD. The CDR3 has 16 amino acids. CDR3 loop: CATSDDGTSGAGELFF. CDR3 sequence (DNA): TGTGCCACCAGTGATGATGGGACTAGCGGGGCCGGGGAGCTGTTTTTT.

This chain connects TRBV24-1 to TRBJ2-7; TRBD1 aligns across 7 bases. CDR1 and CDR2 from the germline V gene are KGHDR and SFDVKD. J lost 5 bases, V lost 3 bases, and 6 bases had no gene match. The CDR3 is made up of 14 amino acids. The CDR3 sequence is CATSDNDRVDEQYF. The CDR3 DNA follows: TGTGCCACCAGTGATAACGACAGGGTCGACGAGCAGTACTTC.

This clone was counted only a few times. The V call is TRBV5-6, the J call TRBJ2-7, with 9 bases matching TRBD1. Germline lookup yields CDR1 SGHDT and CDR2 YYEEEE. The CDR3 is 18 residues long. The V segment lost 1 base and the J segment 1 base; nucleotides outside the gene matches: 12. The CDR3 loop reads CASSLRGQGRGPSYEQYF. DNA for the CDR3: TGTGCCAGCAGCTTGAGAGGACAGGGGCGAGGTCCTTCCTACGAGCAGTACTTC.

This clone was picked up a small number of times. The chain carries TRBV10-2 and TRBJ1-1; tentatively, D is TRBD1 (5 bases). Germline CDR1 reads WSHSY; CDR2 reads SAAADI. V was pared by 7 bases and J by 5 bases, with 11 bases between. CDR3 length: 12 amino acids. The CDR3 nucleotides are TGCGCCAGCACCCCAGGGTTTACTGAAGCTTTCTTT. Translation gives CASTPGFTEAFF.

This chain uses TRBV2 with TRBJ2-7, with D possibly being TRBD2 (6 bases). Trimming removed 2 bases at V and 0 bases at J, with 11 bases between. Germline CDR1 SNHLY, CDR2 FYNNEI. The CDR3 contains 15 residues. CDR3 nucleotides: TGTGCCAGCAGTGAAATGGCGGGGAGCTCCTACGAGCAGTACTTC. Its protein product is CASSEMAGSSYEQYF. Together with reference TRBV2 and TRBJ2-7, the CDR3 gives the full variable domain: EPEVTQTPSHQVTQMGQEVILRCVPISNHLYFYWYRQILGQKVEFLVSFYNNEISEKSEIFDDQFSVERPDGSNFTLKIRSTKLEDSAMYFCASSEMAGSSYEQYFGPGTRLTVT.

This clone was observed a few times. The chain uses TRBV5-1 and TRBJ2-7; D perhaps matches TRBD1 (5 bases). This CDR3 comprises 14 residues. The germline V gene has CDR1 SGHRS and CDR2 YFSETQ. V was cut by 0 bases and J by 0 bases, with 7 bases left in between. For the CDR3, the DNA is TGCGCCAGCAGCTTGGGACAGAGCTCCTACGAGCAGTACTTC. It encodes CASSLGQSSYEQYF. The variable domain in full, completed from reference TRBV5-1 and TRBJ2-7, reads KAGVTQTPRYLIKTRGQQVTLSCSPISGHRSVSWYQQTPGQGLQFLFEYFSETQRNKGNFPGRFSGRQFSNSRSEMNVSTLELGDSALYLCASSLGQSSYEQYFGPGTRLTVT.

The chain couples TRBV5-1 to TRBJ1-2; 7 positions agree with TRBD1. V dropped 2 bases and J dropped 4; count of bases not matched to a gene: 2. Germline V lookup: CDR1 SGHRS, CDR2 YFSETQ. The CDR3 is 13 amino acids. As DNA, the CDR3 is TGCGCCAGCAGCTTCAACAGGGGCTATGGCTACACCTTC. Translating gives CASSFNRGYGYTF.

This clone was seen a few times. The chain couples TRBV27 to TRBJ1-2, with D hard to call. Germline CDR1 and CDR2: MNHEY and SMNVEV (reference sequence). Trimming stripped 3 bases from V and 0 bases from J, with 8 bases between. CDR3 length: 14 amino acids. The CDR3 region is CASSFTQSNYGYTF. The DNA for the CDR3 is TGTGCCAGCAGTTTTACGCAGTCTAACTATGGCTACACCTTC.

This sequence joins TRBV7-9 and TRBJ1-5, with D perhaps matching TRBD1 (5 bases). The CDR3 is 15 residues long. The germline V gene has CDR1 SEHNR and CDR2 FQNEAQ (reference sequence). The V end was cut by 1 base, the J end by 0 bases, with 7 bases between. The CDR3 region has the DNA TGTGCCAGCAGCTTAGGACAGTATAGCAATCAGCCCCAGCATTTT. Translation gives CASSLGQYSNQPQHF.

The chain carries TRBV7-8 and TRBJ2-5; 15 bases agree with TRBD2. V lost 4 bases to trimming and J lost 1 base; unmatched junction nucleotides: 7. This CDR3 contains 18 residues. Germline V gene data show CDR1 as SGHVS and CDR2 as FQNEAQ. CDR3 protein: CASSSRTSGGASQETQYF. In DNA, the CDR3 is TGTGCCAGCAGCTCCAGGACTAGCGGGGGGGCCAGCCAAGAGACCCAGTACTTC. The whole variable domain, filled in from reference TRBV7-8 and TRBJ2-5, reads GAGVSQSPRYKVAKRGQDVALRCDPISGHVSLFWYQQALGQGPEFLTYFQNEAQLDKSGLPSDRFFAERPEGSVSTLKIQRTQQEDSAVYLCASSSRTSGGASQETQYFGPGTRLLVL.

The chain couples TRBV19 to TRBJ1-5; D unresolved. Germline V lookup: CDR1 LNHDA, CDR2 SQIVND (reference sequence). The germline V and J ends were trimmed by 5 bases and 0 bases, with 14 bases remaining between them. The CDR3 runs to 16 residues. The CDR3 bases are TGTGCCAGTAGTGCCTTTCGGGGAAATAGCAATCAGCCCCAGCATTTT. It yields the protein CASSAFRGNSNQPQHF. Full variable domain (missing parts from reference TRBV19 and TRBJ1-5): DGGITQSPKYLFRKEGQNVTLSCEQNLNHDAMYWYRQDPGQGLRLIYYSQIVNDFQKGDIAEGYSVSREKKESFPLTVTSAQKNPTAFYLCASSAFRGNSNQPQHFGDGTRLSIL.

V and J are TRBV14 and TRBJ1-2; D gene uncertain. This CDR3 contains 11 residues. V was shortened by 1 base and J by 13 bases, with 10 bases between the two germline ends. CDR1 and CDR2 from the germline V gene are SGHDN and FVKESK. DNA of the CDR3: TGTGCCAGCAGCCAAGTCGGAGACGCCACCTTC. Its protein product is CASSQVGDATF.

CDR3 DNA: TGTGCCAGCAGCCGAGGGACTAGCTATTCAGATACGCAGTATTTT. As protein: CASSRGTSYSDTQYF. This chain links TRBV11-3 with TRBJ2-3; 9 nucleotides agree with TRBD2. The germline CDR1 and CDR2 sequences are SGHNT and YENEEA. Trimming took 5 bases from V and 4 from J; bases not matched to a gene: 7. This CDR3 has 15 amino acids.

The V gene is TRBV5-5, the J gene TRBJ1-1; no clear D gene. Between the trimmed V and J ends, which lost 4 bases and 8 bases, there was a span of 15 bases. The CDR3 totals 13 residues. Germline V gene data show CDR1 as SGHKS and CDR2 as YYEKEE (reference sequence). CDR3 nucleotide sequence: TGTGCCAGCAGCCCAGACGGCGTCGGGGAAGCTTTCTTT. Its translation: CASSPDGVGEAFF.

V is TRBV6-5 and J is TRBJ2-1, with 10 positions matching TRBD2. This CDR3 has 12 amino acids. J lost 6 bases, V lost 11 bases, and 4 bases had no gene match. In germline, CDR1 is MNHEY, CDR2 SVGAGI. The DNA for the CDR3 is TGTGCCTCAAGCGGGAGGGTCAATGAGCAGTTCTTC. The encoded protein is CASSGRVNEQFF.

This clone was found once. V usage is TRBV7-9 and J usage is TRBJ2-5; 7 bases fit TRBD2. With 5 bases clipped from V and 2 bases from J, the junction kept 14 bases outside the gene matches. The CDR3 runs to 17 residues. Looked up from germline, CDR1 is SEHNR and CDR2 is FQNEAQ (reference sequence). The CDR3 region has the DNA TGTGCCAGCAGCCAGCGTTCCCCCGGGACTACACAAGAGACCCAGTACTTC. Its translation: CASSQRSPGTTQETQYF.

CDR3 nucleotide sequence: TGTGCCAGCCACCCCGGGACAGGGCACTGGTACCAAGAGACCCAGTACTTC. It is translated as CASHPGTGHWYQETQYF. This chain joins TRBV11-2 and TRBJ2-5; 9 nucleotides agree with TRBD1. The ends lost 8 bases at V and 0 bases at J; junction bases unmatched: 13. Germline V gene lookup returns CDR1 SGHAT and CDR2 FQNNGV. The CDR3 is 17 amino acids. The full variable domain, its missing parts supplied by reference TRBV11-2 and TRBJ2-5, is EAGVAQSPRYKIIEKRQSVAFWCNPISGHATLYWYQQILGQGPKLLIQFQNNGVVDDSQLPKDRFSAERLKGVDSTLKIQPAKLEDSAVYLCASHPGTGHWYQETQYFGPGTRLLVL.